This is a list of T cell receptor beta chains from one sample in a study of shared clonotypes between healthy human individuals. Only in-frame clones appear in the TCRdb table, and some are missing; sequencing was by immunoSEQ multiplex PCR. The sample includes roughly 500,000 clones, approximately 95% of them seen just once. Input material: naive CD4+ T cells sorted from blood. Receptor source: a woman aged 25-40 years in good health. Both conserved end residues are part of each CDR3. The D gene is left open where the match is weak. Only part of the rows carry a size: once, few, many, or a class if the clone is expanded.

clone_size: -; j_call: TRBJ2-1; v_call: TRBV5-1; d_call: TRBD2; cdr3_aa: CASSVIAGSSYNEQFF; cdr3_nt: TGCGCCAGCAGCGTAATAGCGGGGAGCTCCTACAATGAGCAGTTCTTC
clone_size: -; j_call: TRBJ2-7; v_call: TRBV19; d_call: -; cdr3_aa: CASSRQEPYEQYF; cdr3_nt: TGTGCCAGTAGTAGGCAGGAACCCTACGAGCAGTACTTC
clone_size: -; j_call: TRBJ2-7; v_call: TRBV28; d_call: TRBD2; cdr3_aa: CASSLLAGGRYEQYF; cdr3_nt: TGTGCCAGCAGTCTTCTAGCGGGAGGGCGTTACGAGCAGTACTTC
clone_size: -; j_call: TRBJ2-7; v_call: TRBV5-8; d_call: -; cdr3_aa: CASSSWGGTYEQYF; cdr3_nt: TGTGCCAGCAGCTCGTGGGGCGGAACCTACGAGCAGTACTTC
clone_size: -; j_call: TRBJ1-5; v_call: TRBV2; d_call: -; cdr3_aa: CASSEGSNQPQHF; cdr3_nt: TGTGCCAGCAGTGAAGGATCTAATCAGCCCCAGCATTTT
clone_size: -; j_call: TRBJ2-5; v_call: TRBV5-1; d_call: -; cdr3_aa: CASSLLTGQETQYF; cdr3_nt: TGCGCCAGCAGCTTGCTTACAGGACAAGAGACCCAGTACTTC
clone_size: -; j_call: TRBJ2-2; v_call: TRBV19; d_call: -; cdr3_aa: CASSIDRTSGELFF; cdr3_nt: TGTGCCAGTAGTATAGATCGGACTTCCGGGGAGCTGTTTTTT
clone_size: once; j_call: TRBJ2-2; v_call: TRBV5-1; d_call: -; cdr3_aa: CASSASGTSNTGELFF; cdr3_nt: TGCGCCAGCAGCGCCTCCGGGACCTCGAACACCGGGGAGCTGTTTTTT
clone_size: -; j_call: TRBJ2-1; v_call: TRBV2; d_call: -; cdr3_aa: CASSVEESSYNEQFF; cdr3_nt: TGTGCCAGCAGTGTGGAGGAGAGCTCCTACAATGAGCAGTTCTTC
clone_size: -; j_call: TRBJ2-6; v_call: TRBV18; d_call: -; cdr3_aa: CASSPRTPNPSGANVLTF; cdr3_nt: TGTGCCAGCTCACCCCGGACCCCTAACCCCTCGGGGGCCAACGTCCTGACTTTC
clone_size: -; j_call: TRBJ1-5; v_call: TRBV2; d_call: TRBD1; cdr3_aa: CASLGTGAQPQHF; cdr3_nt: TGTGCCAGCCTCGGGACAGGGGCACAGCCCCAGCATTTT
clone_size: -; j_call: TRBJ2-2; v_call: TRBV9; d_call: -; cdr3_aa: CASSVGLANTGELFF; cdr3_nt: TGTGCCAGCAGCGTGGGCCTCGCGAACACCGGGGAGCTGTTTTTT
clone_size: -; j_call: TRBJ1-1; v_call: TRBV6-1; d_call: -; cdr3_aa: CASRSPSNTEAFF; cdr3_nt: TGTGCCAGCAGGAGCCCCTCGAACACTGAAGCTTTCTTT
clone_size: -; j_call: TRBJ2-1; v_call: TRBV5-6; d_call: -; cdr3_aa: CASSFRSTGVINEQFF; cdr3_nt: TGTGCCAGCAGCTTTAGGTCTACGGGAGTAATCAATGAGCAGTTCTTC
clone_size: once; j_call: TRBJ1-3; v_call: TRBV2; d_call: -; cdr3_aa: CASRDPVRGGKGNTIYF; cdr3_nt: TGTGCCAGCAGGGACCCCGTCCGGGGAGGAAAAGGAAACACCATATATTTT
clone_size: -; j_call: TRBJ2-2; v_call: TRBV7-9; d_call: -; cdr3_aa: CASSLRWASEYTGELFF; cdr3_nt: TGTGCCAGCAGCTTAAGGTGGGCTAGCGAATACACCGGGGAGCTGTTTTTT
clone_size: -; j_call: TRBJ2-7; v_call: TRBV7-9; d_call: TRBD2; cdr3_aa: CASSHSWASGYTYEQYF; cdr3_nt: TGTGCCAGCAGTCACAGTTGGGCTAGCGGGTATACCTACGAGCAGTACTTC
clone_size: -; j_call: TRBJ1-5; v_call: TRBV2; d_call: -; cdr3_aa: CASSELTTYSNQPQHF; cdr3_nt: TGTGCCAGCAGTGAATTGACAACATATAGCAATCAGCCCCAGCATTTT
clone_size: -; j_call: TRBJ2-5; v_call: TRBV2; d_call: -; cdr3_aa: CASRATRPSRWQETQYF; cdr3_nt: TGTGCCAGCAGAGCCACCCGGCCCTCCAGATGGCAAGAGACCCAGTACTTC
clone_size: -; j_call: TRBJ2-7; v_call: TRBV5-1; d_call: -; cdr3_aa: CASTYSSRAYEQYF; cdr3_nt: TGCGCCAGCACCTATTCCTCCAGGGCCTACGAGCAGTACTTC
clone_size: -; j_call: TRBJ2-2; v_call: TRBV6-5; d_call: TRBD1; cdr3_aa: CATGTGNTGELFF; cdr3_nt: TGTGCCACAGGGACAGGGAACACCGGGGAGCTGTTTTTT
clone_size: -; j_call: TRBJ2-7; v_call: TRBV28; d_call: -; cdr3_aa: CASSFQIYEQYF; cdr3_nt: TGTGCCAGCAGTTTTCAGATCTACGAGCAGTACTTC
clone_size: once; j_call: TRBJ2-7; v_call: TRBV7-2; d_call: TRBD2; cdr3_aa: CASALLAGVPNEQYF; cdr3_nt: TGTGCCAGCGCGCTACTAGCGGGAGTCCCGAACGAGCAGTACTTC
clone_size: -; j_call: TRBJ1-3; v_call: TRBV2; d_call: -; cdr3_aa: CASSEWGRGGNTIYF; cdr3_nt: TGTGCCAGCAGTGAATGGGGGCGAGGCGGAAACACCATATATTTT
clone_size: -; j_call: TRBJ2-7; v_call: TRBV19; d_call: TRBD1; cdr3_aa: CASSRTGTGGHEQYF; cdr3_nt: TGTGCCAGTAGTAGAACCGGGACAGGGGGCCACGAGCAGTACTTC
clone_size: -; j_call: TRBJ1-2; v_call: TRBV15; d_call: -; cdr3_aa: CATSRDLRVDGYTF; cdr3_nt: TGTGCCACCAGCAGAGATCTTAGGGTTGATGGCTACACCTTC
clone_size: -; j_call: TRBJ2-7; v_call: TRBV5-1; d_call: -; cdr3_aa: CASSLTNTPYEQYF; cdr3_nt: TGCGCCAGCAGCTTGACAAACACCCCCTACGAGCAGTACTTC
clone_size: -; j_call: TRBJ2-7; v_call: TRBV4-1; d_call: TRBD1; cdr3_aa: CASSLNPHRDRPLEQYF; cdr3_nt: TGCGCCAGCAGCCTCAACCCACACCGGGACAGACCCCTCGAGCAGTACTTC
clone_size: -; j_call: TRBJ2-2; v_call: TRBV7-3; d_call: -; cdr3_aa: CASSPDRVGTGELFF; cdr3_nt: TGTGCCAGCAGCCCCGACCGGGTAGGAACCGGGGAGCTGTTTTTT
clone_size: -; j_call: TRBJ2-3; v_call: TRBV6-8; d_call: -; cdr3_aa: CANGQRHNTDTQYF; cdr3_nt: TGTGCCAACGGGCAGCGGCACAACACAGATACGCAGTATTTT
clone_size: -; j_call: TRBJ2-7; v_call: TRBV28; d_call: TRBD2; cdr3_aa: CASRPSGSYYEQYF; cdr3_nt: TGTGCCAGCAGGCCCAGCGGGAGCTACTACGAGCAGTACTTC
clone_size: -; j_call: TRBJ1-3; v_call: TRBV11-2; d_call: -; cdr3_aa: CASSSQGSGNTIYF; cdr3_nt: TGTGCCAGCAGCTCCCAGGGTTCTGGAAACACCATATATTTT
clone_size: -; j_call: TRBJ2-3; v_call: TRBV7-9; d_call: -; cdr3_aa: CASSFTGRTDTQYF; cdr3_nt: TGTGCCAGCAGCTTTACGGGACGCACAGATACGCAGTATTTT
clone_size: -; j_call: TRBJ2-7; v_call: TRBV29-1; d_call: TRBD2; cdr3_aa: CSVSGTSGRVEQYF; cdr3_nt: TGCAGCGTGTCCGGGACTAGCGGGAGGGTCGAGCAGTACTTC
clone_size: -; j_call: TRBJ1-5; v_call: TRBV28; d_call: -; cdr3_aa: CASTLGFYQPQHF; cdr3_nt: TGTGCCAGCACCCTCGGGTTTTACCAGCCCCAGCATTTT
clone_size: -; j_call: TRBJ2-6; v_call: TRBV7-9; d_call: -; cdr3_aa: CASTRRGRAGANVLTF; cdr3_nt: TGTGCCAGCACCCGGAGAGGGAGAGCAGGGGCCAACGTCCTGACTTTC
clone_size: -; j_call: TRBJ1-1; v_call: TRBV10-3; d_call: -; cdr3_aa: CAISETGRTEAFF; cdr3_nt: TGTGCCATCAGTGAAACAGGGCGAACTGAAGCTTTCTTT
clone_size: -; j_call: TRBJ1-1; v_call: TRBV4-1; d_call: TRBD1; cdr3_aa: CASSQVGTGGGLGTEAFF; cdr3_nt: TGCGCCAGCAGCCAAGTAGGGACAGGGGGCGGTTTGGGGACTGAAGCTTTCTTT
clone_size: -; j_call: TRBJ1-2; v_call: TRBV18; d_call: -; cdr3_aa: CASSPSEVNYGYTF; cdr3_nt: TGTGCCAGCTCACCGTCAGAAGTTAACTATGGCTACACCTTC
clone_size: -; j_call: TRBJ1-4; v_call: TRBV19; d_call: -; cdr3_aa: CASSIGQRAFNEKLFF; cdr3_nt: TGTGCCAGTAGTATCGGGCAGCGAGCTTTTAATGAAAAACTGTTTTTT